What follows is one T cell receptor beta chain and its context. Its antigen is not known. Researchers attached unique molecular identifiers to individual cDNA molecules. One entry per CDR3 protein, called by TCRdb with MiXCR from the 5' RACE reads. The sample includes about 69,000 distinct CDR3 sequences, roughly an eighth of them seen just once. The V end was cut by 0 bases, the J end by 0 bases, with 11 bases between. The CDR3 runs 16 residues. Germline lookup yields CDR1 SGHRS and CDR2 YFSETQ. This entry belongs to a study of early T cells in non-severe SARS-CoV-2 infection. Study in general: Sequencing was performed on bulk RNA from unsorted whole blood, leaving chains unpaired. Findings of the study overall: VDJdb matches were skewed toward anti-spike CD8 T cell responses.

The sample comprised whole blood. This rearrangement joins TRBV5-1 to TRBJ2-3; the D is unclear. This sequence originates from an adult who was a healthcare worker with PCR-confirmed SARS-CoV-2 infection or an uninfected control (not recorded which). The CDR3 sequence is CASSLVGMGSTDTQYF. The DNA of the CDR3 is TGCGCCAGCAGCTTGGTGGGGATGGGGAGCACAGATACGCAGTATTTT.